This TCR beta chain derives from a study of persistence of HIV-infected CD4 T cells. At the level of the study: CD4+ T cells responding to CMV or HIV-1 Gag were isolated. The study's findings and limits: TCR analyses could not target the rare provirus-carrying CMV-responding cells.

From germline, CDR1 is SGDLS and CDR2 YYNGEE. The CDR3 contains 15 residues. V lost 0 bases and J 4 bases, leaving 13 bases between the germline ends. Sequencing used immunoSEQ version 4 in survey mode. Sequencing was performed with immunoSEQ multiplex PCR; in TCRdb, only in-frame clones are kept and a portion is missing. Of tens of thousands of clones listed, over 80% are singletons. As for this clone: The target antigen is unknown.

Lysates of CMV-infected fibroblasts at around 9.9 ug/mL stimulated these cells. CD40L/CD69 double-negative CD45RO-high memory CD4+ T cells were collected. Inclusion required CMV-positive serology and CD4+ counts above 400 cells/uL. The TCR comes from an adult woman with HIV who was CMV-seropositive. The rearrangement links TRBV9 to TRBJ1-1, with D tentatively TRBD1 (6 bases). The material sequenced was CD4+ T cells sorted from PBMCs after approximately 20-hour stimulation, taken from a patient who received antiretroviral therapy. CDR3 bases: TGTGCCAGCAGCGTAGCTGGGGGGGGCGGCACTGAAGCTTTCTTT. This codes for CASSVAGGGGTEAFF.